These 5 T cell receptor beta chains were sequenced from one sample in a study of technical replicates of blood from a handful of donors. Here immunoSEQ multiplex PCR was the method, and the copy in TCRdb shows in-frame clones only, minus some. The sample consists of 55,000 to 80,000 clones, about 98% of them appearing once. Sample: T cells isolated from PBMCs. Source of these receptors: a human donor in good health.

The genes are TRBV28 and TRBJ2-7, with D possibly TRBD2 on 6 matching bases. Trimming removed 6 bases at V and 4 bases at J, with 22 bases between. The germline V gene has CDR1 MDHEN and CDR2 SYDVKM. The CDR3 covers 16 residues. Written as DNA, the CDR3 is TGTGCCAGCAGCTCCCAGGGCTTCCCGGGGGTTTACGAGCAGTACTTC. Encoded protein: CASSSQGFPGVYEQYF.

The rearrangement links TRBV6-1 to TRBJ1-2; no firm D call. There are 15 residues in the CDR3. Trimming pared 3 bases from V and 2 bases from J, leaving 13 bases between. Germline lookup yields CDR1 MNHNS and CDR2 SASEGT. CDR3 nucleotide sequence: TGTGCCAGCAGTGAGGTCGAGGGAGTCAACTATGGCTACACCTTC. This gives the protein CASSEVEGVNYGYTF.

This chain uses TRBV29-1 with TRBJ1-2, with 9 bases that match TRBD1. The CDR3 is 17 amino acids. Trimming removed 0 bases from V and 8 bases from J; junction bases left unmatched: 16. The germline V gene has CDR1 SQVTM and CDR2 ANQGSEA. CDR3: CSVEDSLRGQGIGGYTF. The CDR3 DNA reads TGCAGCGTTGAAGACAGTTTAAGGGGACAGGGAATCGGCGGCTACACCTTC.

The CDR3 DNA sequence: TGCGCCAGCAGCCAAATGGGGCCGGGGGGAGGCACTGAAGCTTTCTTT. Its protein is CASSQMGPGGGTEAFF. The chain carries TRBV4-1 and TRBJ1-1, with D perhaps TRBD1 (5 bases). The CDR3 spans 16 residues. Germline values: CDR1 MGHRA, CDR2 YSYEKL. V was shortened by 2 bases and J by 4 bases, with 17 bases between the two germline ends.

The chain recombines TRBV28 with TRBJ1-5; D is unresolved. The CDR3 loop spans 15 amino acids. Germline-derived CDR1 and CDR2 are MDHEN and SYDVKM. Trimming cost V 6 bases and J 2 bases, with 14 bases left between them. The DNA for the CDR3 is TGTGCCAGCAGACTAGACCTATTTGGCAATCAGCCCCAGCATTTT. It yields the protein CASRLDLFGNQPQHF. The full variable domain, in which reference TRBV28 and TRBJ1-5 provide the parts outside the CDR3, is DVKVTQSSRYLVKRTGEKVFLECVQDMDHENMFWYRQDPGLGLRLIYFSYDVKMKEKGDIPEGYSVSREKKERFSLILESASTNQTSMYLCASRLDLFGNQPQHFGDGTRLSIL.